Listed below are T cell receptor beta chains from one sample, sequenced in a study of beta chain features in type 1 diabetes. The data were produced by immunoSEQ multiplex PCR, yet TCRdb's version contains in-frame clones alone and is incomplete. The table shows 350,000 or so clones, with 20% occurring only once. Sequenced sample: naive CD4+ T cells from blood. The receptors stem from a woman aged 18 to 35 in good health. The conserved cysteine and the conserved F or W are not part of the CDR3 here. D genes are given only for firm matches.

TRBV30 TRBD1 AWSRQGAYEQY
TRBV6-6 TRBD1 ASSARTGENTEAF
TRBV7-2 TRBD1 ASSLVQGAVGAF
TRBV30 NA AWSFIGAYGYEQY
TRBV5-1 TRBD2 ASKTGGSYEQY
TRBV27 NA ASSFLERTDTQY
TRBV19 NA ASSIAGAGTETQY
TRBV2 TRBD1 ASTRDRATDTQY
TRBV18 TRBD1 ASSPTGTGGGTEAF
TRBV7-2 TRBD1 ASSLDRGNYYGYT
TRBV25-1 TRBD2 ASSLQRGEQF
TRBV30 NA AWSYGPSGTQH
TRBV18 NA ASSPLETGPQH
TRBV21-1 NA ASGGASYNSPLH
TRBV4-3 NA ASSQERDSLWGGYT
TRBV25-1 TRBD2 ASSETGGGAYNEQF
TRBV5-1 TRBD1 ASSLAGGAGGEGANVLT
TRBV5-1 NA ASSLGEAKNIQY
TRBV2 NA ASSTRDTSYEQY
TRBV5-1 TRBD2 ASSLRTSGYNEQF
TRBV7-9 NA ASSLGSGESEQY
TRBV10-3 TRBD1 AISPTTGTGYGYT
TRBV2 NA ASSERRLTEAF
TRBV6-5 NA ASTPGTQAEAF
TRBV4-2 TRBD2 ASSVGGASTAGTDTQY
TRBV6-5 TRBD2 ASSYWREGGNEQF
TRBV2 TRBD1 ASSLQGAGGYT
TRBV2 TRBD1 ASSGGTGGYNEQF
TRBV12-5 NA ASGWIGIPMNTEAF
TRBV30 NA AWSVRDHQPQH
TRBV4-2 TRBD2 ASSLLPRGTSGFYEQY
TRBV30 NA AWGREANSPLH
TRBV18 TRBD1 ASSPEVQGTNTGELF
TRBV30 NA AWSVGSGSPLH
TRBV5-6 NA ASSFGTRRGGYT
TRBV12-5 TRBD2 ASGLELAGAYNEQF
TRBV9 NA ASSVIGVEANTEAF
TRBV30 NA AWSDSTGNTIY
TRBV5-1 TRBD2 ASSLAGGRTDTQY